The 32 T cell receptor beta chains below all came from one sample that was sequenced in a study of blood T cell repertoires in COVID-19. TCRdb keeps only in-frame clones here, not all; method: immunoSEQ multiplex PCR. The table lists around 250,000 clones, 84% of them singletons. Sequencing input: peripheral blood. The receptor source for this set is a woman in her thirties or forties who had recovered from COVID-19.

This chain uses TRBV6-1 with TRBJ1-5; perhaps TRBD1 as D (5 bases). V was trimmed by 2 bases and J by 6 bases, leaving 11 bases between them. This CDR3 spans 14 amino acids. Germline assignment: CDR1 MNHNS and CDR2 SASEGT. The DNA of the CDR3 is TGTGCCAGCAGTGAATCAGGGTTCGCTCAGCCCCAGCATTTT. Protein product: CASSESGFAQPQHF.

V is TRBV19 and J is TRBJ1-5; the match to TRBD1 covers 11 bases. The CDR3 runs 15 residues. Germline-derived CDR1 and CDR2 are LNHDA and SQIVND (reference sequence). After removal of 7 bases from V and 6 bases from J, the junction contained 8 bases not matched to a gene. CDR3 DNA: TGTGCCAGTACCACCGGACAGGGGGCTTCTCAGCCCCAGCATTTT. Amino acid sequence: CASTTGQGASQPQHF.

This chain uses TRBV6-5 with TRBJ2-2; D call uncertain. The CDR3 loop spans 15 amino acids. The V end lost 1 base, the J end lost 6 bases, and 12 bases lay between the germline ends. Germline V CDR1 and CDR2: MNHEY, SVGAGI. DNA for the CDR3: TGTGCCAGCAGTTACTGGGCCATGTTGGCCGGGGAGCTGTTTTTT. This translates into CASSYWAMLAGELFF.

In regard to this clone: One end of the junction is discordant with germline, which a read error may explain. This chain's CDR3 is CASSLAKNIQYF. DNA of the CDR3: TGTGCCAGCAGCTTAGCCAAAAACATTCAGTACTTC. The V call is TRBV12-3 or TRBV12-4, the J call TRBJ2-4; D uncertain. The CDR3 sequence is 12 residues long.

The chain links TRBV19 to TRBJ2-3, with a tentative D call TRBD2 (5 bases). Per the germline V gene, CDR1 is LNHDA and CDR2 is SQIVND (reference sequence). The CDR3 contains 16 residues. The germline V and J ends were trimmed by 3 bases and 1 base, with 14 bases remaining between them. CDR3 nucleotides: TGTGCCAGTAGTATCTCCCCCAGCGGCCGCACAGATACGCAGTATTTT. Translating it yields CASSISPSGRTDTQYF.

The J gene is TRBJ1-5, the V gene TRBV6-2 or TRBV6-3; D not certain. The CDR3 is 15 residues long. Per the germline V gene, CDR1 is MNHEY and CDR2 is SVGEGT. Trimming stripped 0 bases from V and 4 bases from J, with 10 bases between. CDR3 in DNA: TGTGCCAGCAGTTACTCGGACTCTTGGAATCAGCCCCAGCATTTT. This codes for CASSYSDSWNQPQHF.

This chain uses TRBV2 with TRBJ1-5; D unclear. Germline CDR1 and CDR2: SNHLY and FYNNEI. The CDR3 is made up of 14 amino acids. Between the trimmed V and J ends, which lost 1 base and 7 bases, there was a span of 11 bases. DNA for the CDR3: TGTGCCAGCAGTGAAGTCGGCAGGAAACAGCCCCAGCATTTT. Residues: CASSEVGRKQPQHF.

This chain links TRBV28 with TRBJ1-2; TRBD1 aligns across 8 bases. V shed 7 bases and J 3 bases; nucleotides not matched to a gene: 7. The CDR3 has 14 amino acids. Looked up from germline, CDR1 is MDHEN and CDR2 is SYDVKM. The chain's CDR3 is CASTRQGIYYGYTF. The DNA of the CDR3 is TGTGCCAGCACCCGACAGGGGATTTACTATGGCTACACCTTC.

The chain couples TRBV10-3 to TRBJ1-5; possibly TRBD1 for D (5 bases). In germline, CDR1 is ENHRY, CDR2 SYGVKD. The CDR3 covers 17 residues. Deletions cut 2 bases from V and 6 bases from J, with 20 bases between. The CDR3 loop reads CAISETFNSGGGQPQHF. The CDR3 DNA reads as TGTGCCATCAGTGAGACCTTTAACAGTGGGGGAGGTCAGCCCCAGCATTTT.

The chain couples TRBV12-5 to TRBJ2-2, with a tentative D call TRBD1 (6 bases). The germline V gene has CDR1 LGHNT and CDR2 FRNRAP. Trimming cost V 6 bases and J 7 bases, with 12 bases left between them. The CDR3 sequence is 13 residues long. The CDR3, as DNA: TGTGCTAGTGGCCCTACAGGGAACGGGGAGCTGTTTTTT. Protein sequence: CASGPTGNGELFF.

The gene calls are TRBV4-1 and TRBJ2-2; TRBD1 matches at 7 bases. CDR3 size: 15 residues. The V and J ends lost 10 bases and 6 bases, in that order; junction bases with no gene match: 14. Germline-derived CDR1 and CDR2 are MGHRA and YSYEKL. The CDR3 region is CANPGTGDDAGELFF. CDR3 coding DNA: TGCGCCAACCCGGGAACAGGGGATGACGCCGGGGAGCTGTTTTTT.

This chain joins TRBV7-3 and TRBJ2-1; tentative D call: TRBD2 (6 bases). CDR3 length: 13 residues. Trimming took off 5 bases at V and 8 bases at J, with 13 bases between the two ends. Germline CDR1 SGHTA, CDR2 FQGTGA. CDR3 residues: CASSTLGGHEQFF. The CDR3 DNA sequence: TGTGCCAGCAGCACACTAGGAGGGCATGAGCAGTTCTTC.

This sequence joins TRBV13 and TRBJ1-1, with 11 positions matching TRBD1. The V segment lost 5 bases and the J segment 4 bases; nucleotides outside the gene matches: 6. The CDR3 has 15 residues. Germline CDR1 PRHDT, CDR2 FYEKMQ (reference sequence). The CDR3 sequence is CASSPWTGGRTEAFF. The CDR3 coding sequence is TGTGCCAGCAGCCCCTGGACAGGGGGCCGCACTGAAGCTTTCTTT.

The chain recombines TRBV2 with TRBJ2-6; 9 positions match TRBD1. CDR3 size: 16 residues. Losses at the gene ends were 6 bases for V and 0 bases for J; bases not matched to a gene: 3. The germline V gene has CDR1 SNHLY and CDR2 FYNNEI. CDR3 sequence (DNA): TGTGCCAGCAGGGGGACAGGGAGCTCTGGGGCCAACGTCCTGACTTTC. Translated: CASRGTGSSGANVLTF.

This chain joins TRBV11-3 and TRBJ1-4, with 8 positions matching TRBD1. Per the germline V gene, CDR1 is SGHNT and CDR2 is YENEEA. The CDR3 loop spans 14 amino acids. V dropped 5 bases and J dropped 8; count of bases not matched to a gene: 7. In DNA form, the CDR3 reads TGTGCCAGCAGCCCTGACAGGGGTAGCGAAAAACTGTTTTTT. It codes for CASSPDRGSEKLFF.

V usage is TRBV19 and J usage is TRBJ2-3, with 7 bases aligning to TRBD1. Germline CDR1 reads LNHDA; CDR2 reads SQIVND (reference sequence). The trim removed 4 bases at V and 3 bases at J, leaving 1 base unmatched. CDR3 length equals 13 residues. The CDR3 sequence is CASSKQGTDTQYF. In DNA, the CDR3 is TGTGCCAGTAGTAAACAGGGGACAGATACGCAGTATTTT.

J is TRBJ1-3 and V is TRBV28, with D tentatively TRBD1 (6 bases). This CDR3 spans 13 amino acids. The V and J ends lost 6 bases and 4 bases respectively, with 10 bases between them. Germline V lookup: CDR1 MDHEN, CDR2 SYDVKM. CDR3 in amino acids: CASRIRGGNTIYF. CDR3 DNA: TGTGCCAGCAGGATTAGGGGGGGAAACACCATATATTTT.

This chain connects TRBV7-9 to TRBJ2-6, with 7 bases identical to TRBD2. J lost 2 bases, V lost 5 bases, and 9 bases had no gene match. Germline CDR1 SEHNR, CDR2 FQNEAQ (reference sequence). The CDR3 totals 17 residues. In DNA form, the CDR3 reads TGTGCCAGCAGCCCCCTTGGGGGAGGGACTGGGGCCAACGTCCTGACTTTC. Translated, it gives CASSPLGGGTGANVLTF.

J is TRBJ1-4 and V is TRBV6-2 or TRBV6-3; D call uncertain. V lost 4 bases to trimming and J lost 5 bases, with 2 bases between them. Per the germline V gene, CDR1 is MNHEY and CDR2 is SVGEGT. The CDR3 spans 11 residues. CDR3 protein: CASSSNEKLFF. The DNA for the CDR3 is TGTGCCAGCAGTTCGAATGAAAAACTGTTTTTT.

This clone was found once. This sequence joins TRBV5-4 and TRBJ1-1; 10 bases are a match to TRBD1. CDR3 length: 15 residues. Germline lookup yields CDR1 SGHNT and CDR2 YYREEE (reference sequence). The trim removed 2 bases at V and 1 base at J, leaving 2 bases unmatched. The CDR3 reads CASSLGQGGNTEAFF. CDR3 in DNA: TGTGCCAGCAGCTTAGGACAGGGGGGGAACACTGAAGCTTTCTTT.

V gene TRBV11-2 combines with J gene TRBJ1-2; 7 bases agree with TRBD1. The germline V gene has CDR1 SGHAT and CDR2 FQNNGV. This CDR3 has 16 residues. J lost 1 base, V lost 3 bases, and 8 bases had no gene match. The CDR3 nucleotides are TGTGCCAGCAGCTTCCTCCGGGACAGCCTTAACTATGGCTACACCTTC. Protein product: CASSFLRDSLNYGYTF. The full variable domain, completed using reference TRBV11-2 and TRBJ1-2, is EAGVAQSPRYKIIEKRQSVAFWCNPISGHATLYWYQQILGQGPKLLIQFQNNGVVDDSQLPKDRFSAERLKGVDSTLKIQPAKLEDSAVYLCASSFLRDSLNYGYTFGSGTRLTVV.

CDR3 sequence: CASSSALQVVAKNIQYF. CDR3 bases: TGTGCCAGTAGTTCAGCGTTACAAGTAGTGGCCAAAAACATTCAGTACTTC. This chain connects TRBV19 to TRBJ2-4, with no clear D. Germline CDR1 LNHDA, CDR2 SQIVND (reference sequence). This CDR3 has 17 amino acids. With 5 bases removed from V and 1 base from J, the gap between germline ends came to 18 bases.

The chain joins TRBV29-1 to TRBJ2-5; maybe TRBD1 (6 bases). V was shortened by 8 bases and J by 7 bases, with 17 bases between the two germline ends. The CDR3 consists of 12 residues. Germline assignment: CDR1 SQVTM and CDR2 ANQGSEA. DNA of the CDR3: TGCAGCTCGCAAGGGGGATTTGGGACCCAGTACTTC. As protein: CSSQGGFGTQYF.

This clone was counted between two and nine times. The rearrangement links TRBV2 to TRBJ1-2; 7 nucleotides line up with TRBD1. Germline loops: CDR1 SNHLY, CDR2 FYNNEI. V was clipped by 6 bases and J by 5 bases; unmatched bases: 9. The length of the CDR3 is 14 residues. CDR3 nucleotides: TGTGCCAGCAGCGCGACAGGGTCCGTATATGGCTACACCTTC. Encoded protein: CASSATGSVYGYTF.

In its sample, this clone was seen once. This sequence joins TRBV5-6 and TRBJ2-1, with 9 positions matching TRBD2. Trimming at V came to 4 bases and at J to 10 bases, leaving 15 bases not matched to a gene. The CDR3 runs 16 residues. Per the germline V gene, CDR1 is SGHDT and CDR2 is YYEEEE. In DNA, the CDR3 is TGTGCCAGCAGCATCTTAGCGGGGGAACCCGTGGGGGAGCAGTTCTTC. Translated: CASSILAGEPVGEQFF.

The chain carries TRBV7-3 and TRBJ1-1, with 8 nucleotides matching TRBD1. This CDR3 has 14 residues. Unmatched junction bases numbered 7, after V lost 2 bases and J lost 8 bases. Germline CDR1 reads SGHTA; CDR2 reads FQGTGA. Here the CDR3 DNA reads TGTGCCAGCAGCTTAGTTGGACAGGGAGGGGAAGCTTTCTTT. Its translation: CASSLVGQGGEAFF. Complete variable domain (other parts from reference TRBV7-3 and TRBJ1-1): GAGVSQTPSNKVTEKGKYVELRCDPISGHTALYWYRQSLGQGPEFLIYFQGTGAADDSGLPNDRFFAVRPEGSVSTLKIQRTERGDSAVYLCASSLVGQGGEAFFGQGTRLTVV.

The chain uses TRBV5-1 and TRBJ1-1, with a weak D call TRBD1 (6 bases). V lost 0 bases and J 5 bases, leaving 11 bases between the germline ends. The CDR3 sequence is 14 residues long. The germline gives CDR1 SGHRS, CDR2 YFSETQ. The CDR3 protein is CASSLDRVGTEAFF. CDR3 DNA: TGCGCCAGCAGCTTGGACAGGGTCGGAACTGAAGCTTTCTTT.

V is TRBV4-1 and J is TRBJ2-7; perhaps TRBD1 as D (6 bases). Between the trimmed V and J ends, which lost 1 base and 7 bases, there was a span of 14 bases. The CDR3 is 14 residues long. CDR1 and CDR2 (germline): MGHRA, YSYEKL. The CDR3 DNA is TGCGCCAGCAGCCAAGTATCTGGGGGCGAAGAGCAGTACTTC. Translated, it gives CASSQVSGGEEQYF.

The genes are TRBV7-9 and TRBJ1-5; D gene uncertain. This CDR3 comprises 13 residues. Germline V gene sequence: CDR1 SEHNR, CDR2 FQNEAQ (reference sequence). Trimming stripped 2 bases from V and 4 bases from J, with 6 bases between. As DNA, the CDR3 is TGTGCCAGCAGCTTATCCGGTAATCAGCCCCAGCATTTT. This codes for CASSLSGNQPQHF.

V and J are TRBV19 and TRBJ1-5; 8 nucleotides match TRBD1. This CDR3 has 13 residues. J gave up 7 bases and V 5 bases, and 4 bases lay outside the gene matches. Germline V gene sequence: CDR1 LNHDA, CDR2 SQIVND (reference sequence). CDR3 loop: CASSRDRWQPQHF. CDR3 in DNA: TGTGCCAGTAGTCGGGACAGGTGGCAGCCCCAGCATTTT. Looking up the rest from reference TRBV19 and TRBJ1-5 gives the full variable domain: DGGITQSPKYLFRKEGQNVTLSCEQNLNHDAMYWYRQDPGQGLRLIYYSQIVNDFQKGDIAEGYSVSREKKESFPLTVTSAQKNPTAFYLCASSRDRWQPQHFGDGTRLSIL.

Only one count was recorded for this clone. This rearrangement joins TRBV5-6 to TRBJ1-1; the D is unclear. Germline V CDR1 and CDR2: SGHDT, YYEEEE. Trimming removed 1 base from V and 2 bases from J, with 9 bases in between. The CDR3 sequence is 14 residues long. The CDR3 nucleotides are TGTGCCAGCAGCTTGTCAATCTACAACACTGAAGCTTTCTTT. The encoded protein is CASSLSIYNTEAFF.

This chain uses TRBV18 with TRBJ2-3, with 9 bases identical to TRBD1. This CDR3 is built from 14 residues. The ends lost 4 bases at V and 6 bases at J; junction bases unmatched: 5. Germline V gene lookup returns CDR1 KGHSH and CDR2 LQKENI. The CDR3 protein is CASSLRTGVDTQYF. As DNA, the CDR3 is TGTGCCAGCTCACTTAGGACAGGGGTGGATACGCAGTATTTT.